This passage covers 25 T cell receptor beta chains from one sample sequenced in a study of cytomegalovirus exposure and HLA in healthy donors. The PCR employed 60 Vbeta primers together with 13 Jbeta primers. The table came from immunoSEQ multiplex PCR; TCRdb's copy has only in-frame clones and leaves some out. The data contain roughly 170,000 clones, 65% to 85% of them singletons. The sequencing input was PBMCs. Receptor source: a woman in her late teens or twenties in good health and CMV-seronegative.

This rearrangement joins TRBV27 to TRBJ2-2, with D maybe TRBD2 (6 bases). This CDR3 has 17 residues. Germline assignment: CDR1 MNHEY and CDR2 SMNVEV (reference sequence). V was cut by 5 bases and J by 1 base, with 17 bases left in between. The CDR3 coding sequence is TGTGCCAGCAGTAACCGGCGAGCGGGCGTGAACACCGGGGAGCTGTTTTTT. It codes for CASSNRRAGVNTGELFF.

The CDR3 DNA reads as TGTGCCAGCAGCTTAGAGGGGGCGGGTGGCTACACCTTC. This encodes CASSLEGAGGYTF. The gene calls are TRBV7-8 and TRBJ1-2; 7 bases are shared with TRBD1. The CDR3 spans 13 residues. Germline V gives CDR1 SGHVS, CDR2 FQNEAQ. V shed 1 base and J 7 bases; nucleotides not matched to a gene: 3.

The chain carries TRBV2 and TRBJ2-5; TRBD1 matches at 8 bases. This CDR3 region has 13 residues. Germline CDR1 and CDR2: SNHLY and FYNNEI. Losses at the gene ends were 6 bases for V and 2 bases for J; bases not matched to a gene: 2. The CDR3 DNA is TGTGCCAGCAGCCGGACAGGGCAAGAGACCCAGTACTTC. It codes for CASSRTGQETQYF.

The chain links TRBV5-4 to TRBJ2-1; 8 nucleotides match TRBD2. The germline CDR1 and CDR2 sequences are SGHNT and YYREEE (reference sequence). The CDR3 loop spans 16 amino acids. The V segment lost 5 bases and the J segment 1 base; nucleotides outside the gene matches: 8. CDR3: CASSFSGRDSYNEQFF. Here the CDR3 DNA reads TGTGCCAGCAGTTTTTCCGGGAGGGATTCCTACAATGAGCAGTTCTTC.

The chain employs TRBV4-1 and TRBJ2-1; 7 bases map to TRBD1. The CDR3 sequence is 18 residues long. CDR1 is MGHRA, CDR2 YSYEKL, per germline. V shed 4 bases, J shed 4 bases, and the junction held 16 bases outside the gene matches. The CDR3 bases are TGCGCCAGCAGCCCTCCAAATCGCCGGGACAGAGTTTACAATGAGCAGTTCTTC. Protein: CASSPPNRRDRVYNEQFF.

This sequence joins TRBV28 and TRBJ2-2; TRBD1 agrees at 7 bases. The CDR3 runs 13 residues. Losses at the gene ends were 6 bases for V and 9 bases for J; bases not matched to a gene: 7. CDR1 is MDHEN and CDR2 is SYDVKM in the germline V gene. For the CDR3, the DNA is TGTGCCAGCAGCTGGGACAGTAGCAGGGAGCTGTTTTTT. This codes for CASSWDSSRELFF.

The J gene is TRBJ1-6, the V gene TRBV2; 9 positions agree with TRBD1. V shed 7 bases and J 10 bases; nucleotides not matched to a gene: 5. The germline V gene has CDR1 SNHLY and CDR2 FYNNEI. The CDR3 is 13 amino acids. CDR3 residues: CASIGDRDSPLHF. CDR3 in DNA: TGTGCCAGCATAGGGGACAGGGACTCACCCCTCCACTTT.

This rearrangement joins TRBV19 to TRBJ2-1; D not certain. Germline V CDR1 and CDR2: LNHDA, SQIVND (reference sequence). The CDR3 is 14 residues long. The chain's CDR3 is CATTDGELYNEQFF. CDR3 nucleotides: TGTGCTACGACCGATGGAGAACTTTACAATGAGCAGTTCTTC.

This chain connects TRBV6-4 to TRBJ2-3; 7 bases match TRBD2. V was pared by 2 bases and J by 2 bases, with 4 bases of the junction left unmatched. Looked up from germline, CDR1 is MRHNA and CDR2 is SNTAGT. The CDR3 runs 15 residues. The CDR3 region has the DNA TGTGCCAGCAGTGACCTCACTAGCGCCACAGATACGCAGTATTTT. Its protein is CASSDLTSATDTQYF.

The genes are TRBV10-1 and TRBJ2-5, with 8 nucleotides matching TRBD2. CDR1 and CDR2 from the germline V gene are WNHNN and SYGVQD (reference sequence). V lost 3 bases, J lost 1 base, and 7 bases stayed unmatched. CDR3 length equals 16 residues. In nucleotides, the CDR3 is TGCGCCAGCAGTGACACGACTACTAGCGGCCAAGAGACCCAGTACTTC. As protein: CASSDTTTSGQETQYF.

The rearrangement uses TRBV4-1 and TRBJ2-7; TRBD2 aligns across 9 bases. V was pared by 5 bases and J by 2 bases, with 1 base of the junction left unmatched. Germline CDR1 is MGHRA and CDR2 is YSYEKL. CDR3 length: 13 amino acids. The CDR3 loop is CASSIAGAYEQYF. CDR3 nucleotide sequence: TGCGCCAGCAGCATAGCGGGAGCCTACGAGCAGTACTTC.

The rearrangement uses TRBV19 and TRBJ2-1; 11 nucleotides agree with TRBD1. This CDR3 is built from 16 residues. V was clipped by 10 bases and J by 8 bases; unmatched bases: 16. Germline values: CDR1 LNHDA, CDR2 SQIVND (reference sequence). In DNA form, the CDR3 reads TGTGCCACCCTAGAATGGACAGGGGGCGCGGGATATGAGCAGTTCTTC. This encodes CATLEWTGGAGYEQFF.

A few counts support this clone. The CDR3 here is CASSPGQGSRNEQFF. The CDR3 nucleotides are TGTGCCAGCAGTCCGGGACAGGGGTCTCGGAATGAGCAGTTCTTC. The V gene is TRBV11-1, the J gene TRBJ2-1; TRBD1 agrees at 10 bases. CDR1 and CDR2 (germline): SGHAT, FQDESV (reference sequence). V gave up 6 bases and J gave up 7 bases; unmatched junction bases: 9. The CDR3 is made up of 15 amino acids.

This sequence joins TRBV19 and TRBJ1-2; D remains ambiguous. V was clipped by 0 bases and J by 4 bases, with 18 bases between them. This CDR3 is built from 17 residues. CDR1 and CDR2 (germline): LNHDA, SQIVND (reference sequence). The CDR3 DNA is TGTGCCAGTAGTATAGACTCCGAGGCAGCCCTTATCTATGGCTACACCTTC. Translation gives CASSIDSEAALIYGYTF.

The table lists this clone with a count of one. The chain combines TRBV6-5 with TRBJ2-5; TRBD2 is a possible D gene (5 bases). V shed 2 bases and J shed 7 bases, with 20 bases lying between them. CDR1 MNHEY and CDR2 SVGAGI come from the germline V gene. The CDR3 runs 16 residues. The CDR3 DNA reads as TGTGCCAGCAGTTACCCCACCCCTAGCCTAGGTGGGACCCAGTACTTC. Translating it yields CASSYPTPSLGGTQYF.

CDR3 nucleotide sequence: TGCGCCAGCAGCCAAGCACGGGAAGGTCCGAACACCGGGGAGCTGTTTTTT. Its translation: CASSQAREGPNTGELFF. The chain joins TRBV4-3 to TRBJ2-2, with a tentative D call TRBD2 (5 bases). V shed 1 base and J shed 0 bases, with 12 bases lying between them. The CDR3 covers 17 residues. CDR1 is LGHNA, CDR2 YSLEER, per germline.

The gene calls are TRBV25-1 and TRBJ1-1; D is perhaps TRBD1 (6 bases). The V end lost 4 bases, the J end lost 5 bases, and 17 bases lay between the germline ends. Germline CDR1 and CDR2: MGHDK and SYGVNS. The CDR3 has 15 residues. The CDR3 DNA reads as TGTGCCAGCAGTGGTCCCCTCGGGGGGCAGACTGAAGCTTTCTTT. It yields the protein CASSGPLGGQTEAFF.

V is TRBV28 and J is TRBJ2-7; D unresolved. V was trimmed by 1 base and J by 3 bases, leaving 7 bases between them. Germline CDR1 reads MDHEN; CDR2 reads SYDVKM. The CDR3 length is 13 residues. In DNA, the CDR3 is TGTGCCAGCAGTTTATTTCGAGGCTACGAGCAGTACTTC. Translation gives CASSLFRGYEQYF.

This clone was counted a single time. The chain combines TRBV6-6 with TRBJ2-3; the match to TRBD2 covers 7 bases. The CDR3 loop spans 15 amino acids. The junction had 4 bases not matched to a gene; V was cut back by 0 bases and J by 4 bases. The germline gives CDR1 MNHNY, CDR2 SVGAGI (reference sequence). The CDR3 DNA reads TGTGCCAGCAGTTACTCGGAGCGGGATCCAGATACGCAGTATTTT. This codes for CASSYSERDPDTQYF.

The table lists this clone with a count of one. The chain uses TRBV7-8 and TRBJ2-1; 10 nucleotides line up with TRBD2. From germline, CDR1 is SGHVS and CDR2 FQNEAQ. The junction had 18 bases not matched to a gene; V was cut back by 1 base and J by 9 bases. This CDR3 is built from 19 residues. CDR3 coding DNA: TGTGCCAGCAGCTTAGTCGGGGCTAGCGGGAGTGTAGGTTTCAGTGAGCAGTTCTTC. It specifies CASSLVGASGSVGFSEQFF.

CDR3 residues: CASSVRRDSGANVLTF. DNA of the CDR3: TGTGCCAGCAGCGTACGGAGGGACTCTGGGGCCAACGTCCTGACTTTC. The rearrangement uses TRBV9 and TRBJ2-6, with D possibly TRBD2 on 6 matching bases. The CDR3 is 16 residues long. Germline CDR1 and CDR2: SGDLS and YYNGEE. Between the trimmed V and J ends, which lost 1 base and 0 bases, there was a span of 8 bases.

The rearrangement joins TRBV27 to TRBJ1-2, with D tentatively TRBD1 (5 bases). The germline CDR1 and CDR2 sequences are MNHEY and SMNVEV (reference sequence). This CDR3 is 13 amino acids long. V lost 3 bases and J 8 bases, leaving 13 bases between the germline ends. CDR3 in DNA: TGTGCCAGCAGTTTCGGAGGGGCGGTGGGCTACACCTTC. Translating gives CASSFGGAVGYTF.

The chain couples TRBV11-2 to TRBJ2-1; 7 nucleotides line up with TRBD2. Germline V gene data show CDR1 as SGHAT and CDR2 as FQNNGV. This CDR3 is built from 15 residues. J lost 7 bases, V lost 3 bases, and 9 bases had no gene match. The CDR3, as DNA: TGTGCCAGCAGCTTCACGACGGGAGGCGTTAATGAGCAGTTCTTC. It yields the protein CASSFTTGGVNEQFF.

The chain links TRBV28 to TRBJ1-1; no reliable D call. Germline assignment: CDR1 MDHEN and CDR2 SYDVKM. CDR3 length: 15 amino acids. V lost 2 bases and J lost 5, with 15 bases in between. The CDR3 loop reads CASSLGGIGGTEAFF. The CDR3 DNA sequence: TGTGCCAGCAGTTTAGGCGGGATAGGTGGTACTGAAGCTTTCTTT.

This clone has just a few counts. CDR3 sequence: CASINRAGYGYTF. CDR3 in DNA: TGTGCCAGTATAAACAGGGCGGGCTATGGCTACACCTTC. V is TRBV19 and J is TRBJ1-2, with a tentative D call TRBD1 (6 bases). The V end was cut by 7 bases, the J end by 4 bases, with 13 bases between. Per the germline V gene, CDR1 is LNHDA and CDR2 is SQIVND (reference sequence). The CDR3 sequence is 13 residues long. Using reference TRBV19 and TRBJ1-2 for the parts outside the CDR3, the full variable domain is DGGITQSPKYLFRKEGQNVTLSCEQNLNHDAMYWYRQDPGQGLRLIYYSQIVNDFQKGDIAEGYSVSREKKESFPLTVTSAQKNPTAFYLCASINRAGYGYTFGSGTRLTVV.